The source of this T cell receptor (beta chain) is a study of cytotoxic CD8 clonotypes in ibrutinib-treated CLL. Study summary: Across the patients, approximately ten were relapsed/refractory, roughly 16 treatment-naive and 17 to 18 IGHV unmutated. Among the samples, the mean was roughly 240,000 productive templates and 85,000 to 95,000 productive rearrangements. Findings and limits, study-wide: Treatment left the uncommon public clonotypes either contracted or stable in frequency.

Frozen PBMC stocks contributed 2 to 2.5 micrograms of genomic DNA to the TCR beta libraries. The V end was cut by 4 bases, the J end by 0 bases, with 18 bases between. The germline V gene has CDR1 GTSNPN and CDR2 SVGIG (reference sequence). CDR3 length: 16 amino acids. A remark on this clone: Antigen specificity is unknown.

Measured with immunoSEQ multiplex PCR; TCRdb has only the in-frame clones, and not every one. The sample consists of tens of thousands of clones, roughly 76% of them appearing once. This receptor was obtained from a human donor with chronic lymphocytic leukemia. The material was PBMCs, obtained after 36 months of ibrutinib treatment. The rearrangement joins TRBV30 to TRBJ2-5, with D perhaps TRBD1 (6 bases). This CDR3 is CAWKPKGHAYQETQYF. CDR3 bases: TGTGCCTGGAAGCCAAAGGGACATGCCTACCAAGAGACCCAGTACTTC.